One sample yielded the 4 T cell receptor beta chains listed below, sequenced in a study of blood T cell repertoires in COVID-19. Sequenced by immunoSEQ multiplex PCR; TCRdb stores in-frame clones only, minus some. The sample includes 110,000 or so clones, approximately 72% of them seen just once. The sequenced sample was peripheral blood. The receptor source for this set is a woman in her 70s with acute or convalescent COVID-19.

The chain couples TRBV5-1 to TRBJ2-7, with 7 bases fitting TRBD2. Unmatched junction bases numbered 5, after V lost 0 bases and J lost 2 bases. Looked up from germline, CDR1 is SGHRS and CDR2 is YFSETQ. This CDR3 is 15 amino acids long. The CDR3 region has the DNA TGCGCCAGCAGCTTGGCCCTCGGGAGGACCTACGAGCAGTACTTC. Its protein is CASSLALGRTYEQYF. Combining the CDR3 with reference TRBV5-1 and TRBJ2-7 gives the whole variable domain KAGVTQTPRYLIKTRGQQVTLSCSPISGHRSVSWYQQTPGQGLQFLFEYFSETQRNKGNFPGRFSGRQFSNSRSEMNVSTLELGDSALYLCASSLALGRTYEQYFGPGTRLTVT.

The CDR3 here is CASSLGRPLSGTGELFF. The DNA for the CDR3 is TGCGCCAGCAGCTTGGGAAGGCCCCTTTCAGGCACCGGGGAGCTGTTTTTT. The chain carries TRBV5-1 and TRBJ2-2; D gene ambiguous. V lost 0 bases, J lost 4 bases, and 16 bases lay in between. The CDR3 length is 17 residues. Looked up from germline, CDR1 is SGHRS and CDR2 is YFSETQ.

This clone has only a few counts. The chain uses TRBV7-2 and TRBJ1-3, with 7 bases lining up with TRBD1. The CDR3 contains 14 residues. Looked up from germline, CDR1 is SGHTA and CDR2 is FQGNSA. J lost 4 bases, V lost 5 bases, and 5 bases had no gene match. The CDR3: CASSPRGLGNTIYF. The CDR3 DNA sequence: TGTGCCAGCAGCCCGAGGGGGCTCGGAAACACCATATATTTT.

V is TRBV2 and J is TRBJ2-5; 9 nucleotides align to TRBD1. Germline CDR1 is SNHLY and CDR2 is FYNNEI. The CDR3 is 17 amino acids. V lost 6 bases to trimming and J lost 2 bases; unmatched junction nucleotides: 13. The CDR3 DNA is TGTGCCAGCAGCAAAAGATTACAGGGGGCAGGTCAAGAGACCCAGTACTTC. This sequence encodes CASSKRLQGAGQETQYF.